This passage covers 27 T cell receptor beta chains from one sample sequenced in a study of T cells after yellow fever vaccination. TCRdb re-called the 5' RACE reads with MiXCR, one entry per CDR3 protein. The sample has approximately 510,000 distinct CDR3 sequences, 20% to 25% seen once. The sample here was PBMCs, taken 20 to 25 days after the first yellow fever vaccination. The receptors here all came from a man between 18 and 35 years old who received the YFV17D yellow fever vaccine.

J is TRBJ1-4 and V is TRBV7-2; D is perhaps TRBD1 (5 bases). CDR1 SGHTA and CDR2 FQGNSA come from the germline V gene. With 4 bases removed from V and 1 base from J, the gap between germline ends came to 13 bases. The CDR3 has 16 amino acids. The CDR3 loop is CASSSAAGGTNEKLFF. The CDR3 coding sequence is TGTGCCAGCAGCTCCGCCGCCGGGGGAACTAATGAAAAACTGTTTTTT.

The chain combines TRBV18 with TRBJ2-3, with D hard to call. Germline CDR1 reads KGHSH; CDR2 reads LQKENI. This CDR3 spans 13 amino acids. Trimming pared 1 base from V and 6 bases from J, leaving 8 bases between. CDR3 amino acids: CASSPLVPDTQYF. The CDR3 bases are TGTGCCAGCTCACCACTAGTCCCCGATACGCAGTATTTT.

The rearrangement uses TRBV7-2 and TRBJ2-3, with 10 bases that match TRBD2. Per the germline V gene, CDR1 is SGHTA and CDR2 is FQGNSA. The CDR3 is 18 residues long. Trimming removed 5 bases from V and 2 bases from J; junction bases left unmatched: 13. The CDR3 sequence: CASSLSGGARSYTDTQYF. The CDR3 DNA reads TGTGCCAGCAGCCTAAGCGGGGGGGCCCGATCTTACACAGATACGCAGTATTTT.

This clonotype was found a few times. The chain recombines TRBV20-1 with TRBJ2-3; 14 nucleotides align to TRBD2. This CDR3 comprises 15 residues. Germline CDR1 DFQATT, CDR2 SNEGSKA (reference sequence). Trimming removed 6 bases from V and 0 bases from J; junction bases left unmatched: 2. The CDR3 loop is CSAGTSGGSTDTQYF. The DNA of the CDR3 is TGCAGTGCCGGGACTAGCGGGGGCAGCACAGATACGCAGTATTTT.

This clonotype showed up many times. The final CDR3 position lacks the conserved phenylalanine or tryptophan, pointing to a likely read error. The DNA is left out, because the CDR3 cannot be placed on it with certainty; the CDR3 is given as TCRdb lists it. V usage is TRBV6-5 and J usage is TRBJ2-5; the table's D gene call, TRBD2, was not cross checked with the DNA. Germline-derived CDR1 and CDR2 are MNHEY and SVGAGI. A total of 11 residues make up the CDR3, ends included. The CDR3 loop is CASSYSQRGAV.

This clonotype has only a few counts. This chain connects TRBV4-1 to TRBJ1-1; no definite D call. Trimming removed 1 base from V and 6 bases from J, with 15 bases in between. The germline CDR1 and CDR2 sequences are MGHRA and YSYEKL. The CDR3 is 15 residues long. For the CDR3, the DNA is TGCGCCAGCAGCCAAGTGGTGAATAGGATTCCTGAAGCTTTCTTT. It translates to CASSQVVNRIPEAFF.

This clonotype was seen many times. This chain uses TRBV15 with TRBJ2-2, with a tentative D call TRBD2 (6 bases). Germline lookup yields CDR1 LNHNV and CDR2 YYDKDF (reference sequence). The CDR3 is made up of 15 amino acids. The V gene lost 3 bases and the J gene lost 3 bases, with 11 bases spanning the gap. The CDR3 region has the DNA TGTGCCACCAGCAGTGGGACGGGGGACACCGGGGAGCTGTTTTTT. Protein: CATSSGTGDTGELFF.

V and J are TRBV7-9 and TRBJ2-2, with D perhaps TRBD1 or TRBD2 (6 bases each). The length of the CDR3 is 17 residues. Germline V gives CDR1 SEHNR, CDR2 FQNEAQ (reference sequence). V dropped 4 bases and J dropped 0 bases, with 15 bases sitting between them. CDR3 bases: TGTGCCAGCAGCTCAGGGGCGGGGAGCACGAACACCGGGGAGCTGTTTTTT. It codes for CASSSGAGSTNTGELFF.

CDR3 in amino acids: CASRQGHSGNTIYF. CDR3 in DNA: TGTGCCAGCAGGCAAGGGCACTCTGGAAACACCATATATTTT. The V and J genes are TRBV7-2 and TRBJ1-3; D gene unclear. V was cut by 6 bases and J by 0 bases, with 9 bases left in between. This CDR3 has 14 residues. The germline V gene encodes CDR1 SGHTA and CDR2 FQGNSA.

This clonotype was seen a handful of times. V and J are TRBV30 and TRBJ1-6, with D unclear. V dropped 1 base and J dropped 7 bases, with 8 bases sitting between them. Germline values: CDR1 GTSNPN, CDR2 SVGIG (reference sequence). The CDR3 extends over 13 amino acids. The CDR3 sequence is CAWSELPNSPLHF. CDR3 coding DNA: TGTGCCTGGAGTGAGCTTCCGAATTCACCCCTCCACTTT.

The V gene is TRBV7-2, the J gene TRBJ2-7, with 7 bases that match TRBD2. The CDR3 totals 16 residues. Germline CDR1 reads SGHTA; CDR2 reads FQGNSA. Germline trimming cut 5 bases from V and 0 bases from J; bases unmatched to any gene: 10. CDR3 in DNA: TGTGCCAGCAGCGTAGGCGGGACTACATTCTCCTACGAGCAGTACTTC. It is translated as CASSVGGTTFSYEQYF.

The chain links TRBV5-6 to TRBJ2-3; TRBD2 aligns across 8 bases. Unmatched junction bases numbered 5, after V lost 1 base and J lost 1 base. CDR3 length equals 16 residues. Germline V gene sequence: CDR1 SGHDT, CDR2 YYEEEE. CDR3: CASSLRGGEGTDTQYF. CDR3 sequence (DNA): TGTGCCAGCAGCTTGCGGGGGGGCGAGGGCACAGATACGCAGTATTTT.

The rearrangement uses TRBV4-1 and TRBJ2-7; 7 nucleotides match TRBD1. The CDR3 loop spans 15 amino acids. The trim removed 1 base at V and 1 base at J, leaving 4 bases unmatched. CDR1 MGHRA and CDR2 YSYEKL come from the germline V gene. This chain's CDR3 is CASSQVKGASYEQYV. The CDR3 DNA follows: TGCGCCAGCAGCCAAGTAAAGGGGGCTTCCTACGAGCAGTACGTC.

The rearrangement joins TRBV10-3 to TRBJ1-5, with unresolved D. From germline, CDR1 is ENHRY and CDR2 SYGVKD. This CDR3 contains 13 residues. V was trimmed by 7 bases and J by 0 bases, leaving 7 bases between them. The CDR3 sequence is CAITTDSNQPQHF. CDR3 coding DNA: TGTGCCATCACCACAGATAGCAATCAGCCCCAGCATTTT.

The CDR3 region is CASSLAGLSSYEQYV. DNA of the CDR3: TGTGCCAGCAGCTTAGCGGGGCTAAGCTCCTACGAGCAGTACGTC. The chain uses TRBV7-2 and TRBJ2-7; D is possibly TRBD1 (5 bases). The CDR3 totals 15 residues. Germline values: CDR1 SGHTA, CDR2 FQGNSA. Between the trimmed V and J ends, which lost 0 bases and 0 bases, there was a span of 9 bases.

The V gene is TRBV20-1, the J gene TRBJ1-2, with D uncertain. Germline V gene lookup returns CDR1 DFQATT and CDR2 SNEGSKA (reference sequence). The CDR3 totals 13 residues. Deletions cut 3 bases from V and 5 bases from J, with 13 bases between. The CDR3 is CSASRGRDYGYTF. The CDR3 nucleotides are TGCAGTGCTAGTCGAGGGCGGGATTATGGCTACACCTTC.

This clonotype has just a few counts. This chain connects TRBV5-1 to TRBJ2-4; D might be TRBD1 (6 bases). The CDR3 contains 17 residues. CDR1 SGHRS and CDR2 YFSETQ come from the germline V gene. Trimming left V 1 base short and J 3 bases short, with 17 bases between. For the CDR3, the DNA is TGCGCCAGCAGCTTGTCCACCCTAGGGGGTAGCAAAAACATTCAGTACTTC. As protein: CASSLSTLGGSKNIQYF.

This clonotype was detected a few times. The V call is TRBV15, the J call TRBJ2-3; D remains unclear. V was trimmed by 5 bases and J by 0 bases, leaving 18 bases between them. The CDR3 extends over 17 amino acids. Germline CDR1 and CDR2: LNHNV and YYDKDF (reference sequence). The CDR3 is CATSSESLTSSTDTQYF. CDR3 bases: TGTGCCACCAGCTCCGAAAGCCTGACCTCTAGCACAGATACGCAGTATTTT.

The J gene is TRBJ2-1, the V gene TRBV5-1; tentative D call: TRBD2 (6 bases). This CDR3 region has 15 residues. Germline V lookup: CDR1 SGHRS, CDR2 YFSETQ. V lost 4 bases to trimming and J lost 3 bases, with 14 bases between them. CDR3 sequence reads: CASSATGTGYNEQFF. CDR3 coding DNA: TGCGCCAGCAGCGCCACCGGGACTGGCTACAATGAGCAGTTCTTC.

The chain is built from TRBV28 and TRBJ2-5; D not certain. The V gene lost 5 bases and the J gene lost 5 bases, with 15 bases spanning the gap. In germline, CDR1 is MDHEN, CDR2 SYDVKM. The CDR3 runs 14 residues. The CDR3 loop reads CASSLVTVPETQYF. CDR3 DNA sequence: TGTGCCAGCAGTCTTGTGACCGTCCCGGAGACCCAGTACTTC.

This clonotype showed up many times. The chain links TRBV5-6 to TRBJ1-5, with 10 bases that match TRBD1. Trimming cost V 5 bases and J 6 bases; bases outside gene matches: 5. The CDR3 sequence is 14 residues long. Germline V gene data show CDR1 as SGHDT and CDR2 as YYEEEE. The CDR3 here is CASSSGTGVQPQHF. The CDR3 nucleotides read TGTGCCAGCAGTTCCGGGACAGGGGTTCAGCCCCAGCATTTT. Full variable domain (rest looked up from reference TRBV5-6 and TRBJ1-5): DAGVTQSPTHLIKTRGQQVTLRCSPKSGHDTVSWYQQALGQGPQFIFQYYEEEERQRGNFPDRFSGHQFPNYSSELNVNALLLGDSALYLCASSSGTGVQPQHFGDGTRLSIL.

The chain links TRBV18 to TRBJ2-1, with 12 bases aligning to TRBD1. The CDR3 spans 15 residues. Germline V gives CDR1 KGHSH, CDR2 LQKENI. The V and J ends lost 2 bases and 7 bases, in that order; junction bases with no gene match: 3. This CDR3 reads CASSPGTGGWNEQFF. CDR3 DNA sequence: TGTGCCAGCTCACCAGGGACAGGGGGCTGGAATGAGCAGTTCTTC.

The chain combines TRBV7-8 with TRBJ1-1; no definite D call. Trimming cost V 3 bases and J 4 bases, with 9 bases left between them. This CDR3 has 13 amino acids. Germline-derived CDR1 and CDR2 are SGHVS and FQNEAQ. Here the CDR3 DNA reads TGTGCCAGCAGCTTCAACAAATTCACTGAAGCTTTCTTT. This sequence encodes CASSFNKFTEAFF. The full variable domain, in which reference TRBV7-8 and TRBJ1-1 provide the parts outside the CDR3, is GAGVSQSPRYKVAKRGQDVALRCDPISGHVSLFWYQQALGQGPEFLTYFQNEAQLDKSGLPSDRFFAERPEGSVSTLKIQRTQQEDSAVYLCASSFNKFTEAFFGQGTRLTVV.

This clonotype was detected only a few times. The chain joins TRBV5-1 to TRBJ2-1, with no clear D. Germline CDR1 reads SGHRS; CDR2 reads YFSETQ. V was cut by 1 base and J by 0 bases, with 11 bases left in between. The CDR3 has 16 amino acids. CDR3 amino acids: CASSLSEISSYNEQFF. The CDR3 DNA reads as TGCGCCAGCAGCTTGTCGGAGATAAGCTCCTACAATGAGCAGTTCTTC.

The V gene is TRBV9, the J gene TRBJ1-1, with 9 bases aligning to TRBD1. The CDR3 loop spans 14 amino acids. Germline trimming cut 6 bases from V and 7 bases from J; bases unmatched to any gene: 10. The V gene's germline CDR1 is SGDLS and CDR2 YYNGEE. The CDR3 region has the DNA TGTGCCAGCACTCGACAGGGGGTGGAGGGTGAAGCTTTCTTT. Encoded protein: CASTRQGVEGEAFF.

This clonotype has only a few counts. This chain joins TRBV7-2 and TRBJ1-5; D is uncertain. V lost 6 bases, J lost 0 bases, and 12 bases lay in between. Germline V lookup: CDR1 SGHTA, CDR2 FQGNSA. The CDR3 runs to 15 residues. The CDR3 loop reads CASSLNGYSNQPQHF. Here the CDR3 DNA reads TGTGCCAGCAGTCTGAATGGCTATAGCAATCAGCCCCAGCATTTT.

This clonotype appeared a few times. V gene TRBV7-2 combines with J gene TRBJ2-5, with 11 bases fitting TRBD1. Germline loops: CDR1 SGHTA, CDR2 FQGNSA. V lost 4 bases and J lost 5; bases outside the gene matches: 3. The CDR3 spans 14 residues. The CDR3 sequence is CASSWTGGRETQYF. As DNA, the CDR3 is TGTGCCAGCAGCTGGACAGGGGGCAGGGAGACCCAGTACTTC.